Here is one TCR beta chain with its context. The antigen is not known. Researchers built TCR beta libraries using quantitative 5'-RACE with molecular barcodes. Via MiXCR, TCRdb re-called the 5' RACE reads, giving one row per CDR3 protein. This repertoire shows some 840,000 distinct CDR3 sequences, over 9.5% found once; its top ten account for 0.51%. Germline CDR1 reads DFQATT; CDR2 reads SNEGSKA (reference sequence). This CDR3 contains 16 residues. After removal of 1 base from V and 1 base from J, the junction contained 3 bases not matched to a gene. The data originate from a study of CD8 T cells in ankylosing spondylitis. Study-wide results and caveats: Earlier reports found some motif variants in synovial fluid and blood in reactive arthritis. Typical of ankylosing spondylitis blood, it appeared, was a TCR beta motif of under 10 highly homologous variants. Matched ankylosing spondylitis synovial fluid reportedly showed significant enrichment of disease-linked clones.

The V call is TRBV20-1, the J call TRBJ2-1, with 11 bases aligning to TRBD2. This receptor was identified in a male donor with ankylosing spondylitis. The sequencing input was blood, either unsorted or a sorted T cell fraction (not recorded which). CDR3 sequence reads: CSARGTSGPSYNEQFF. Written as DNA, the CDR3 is TGCAGTGCTAGAGGGACTAGCGGGCCTTCCTACAATGAGCAGTTCTTC.